What follows are 26 T cell receptor beta chains derived from one specimen sequenced in a study of cytomegalovirus exposure and HLA in healthy donors. The PCR made use of 60 Vbeta and 13 Jbeta primers. TCRdb keeps only in-frame clones here, not all; method: immunoSEQ multiplex PCR. The sample includes 150,000 to 200,000 clones, approximately 79% seen only once; the top ten take roughly an eighth. Material for sequencing was PBMCs. All receptors come from a man aged 45-60 years in good health and CMV-seropositive.

J is TRBJ2-4 and V is TRBV6-5; maybe TRBD2 (6 bases). The germline V gene encodes CDR1 MNHEY and CDR2 SVGAGI. The CDR3 consists of 15 residues. The germline V and J ends were trimmed by 6 bases and 1 base, with 13 bases remaining between them. CDR3 DNA: TGTGCCAGCAGCCTAAGTGGAGGGGCCAAAAACATTCAGTACTTC. Encoded protein: CASSLSGGAKNIQYF.

This rearrangement joins TRBV4-1 to TRBJ1-1, with TRBD1 identical over 7 bases. Germline lookup yields CDR1 MGHRA and CDR2 YSYEKL. The ends lost 3 bases at V and 0 bases at J; junction bases unmatched: 7. The CDR3 runs 16 residues. As DNA, the CDR3 is TGCGCCAGCAGCCACCCGACAGGGACCATGAACACTGAAGCTTTCTTT. Translated, it gives CASSHPTGTMNTEAFF.

The chain links TRBV4-1 to TRBJ1-5; 9 nucleotides line up with TRBD1. Germline V gene lookup returns CDR1 MGHRA and CDR2 YSYEKL. The ends lost 0 bases at V and 6 bases at J; junction bases unmatched: 3. This CDR3 contains 15 residues. This CDR3 reads CASSQDRGQGQPQHF. The CDR3 coding sequence is TGCGCCAGCAGCCAAGACAGGGGACAGGGTCAGCCCCAGCATTTT.

CDR3 sequence (DNA): TGTGCCAGCTTTAGCGGGGGGGCGGGAGATACGCAGTATTTT. Protein product: CASFSGGAGDTQYF. This sequence joins TRBV2 and TRBJ2-3; 11 bases align to TRBD2. The CDR3 is 14 residues long. V trimming: 8 bases; J trimming: 5 bases; junction bases outside the gene matches: 6. Per germline, CDR1 SNHLY and CDR2 FYNNEI.

This sequence joins TRBV27 and TRBJ1-1, with TRBD1 matching 11 bases. Germline V gene data show CDR1 as MNHEY and CDR2 as SMNVEV (reference sequence). The CDR3 covers 16 residues. V was pared by 5 bases and J by 0 bases, with 5 bases of the junction left unmatched. CDR3 coding DNA: TGTGCCAGCAGTAGGGGGACAGGGGGTTTGAACACTGAAGCTTTCTTT. The encoded protein is CASSRGTGGLNTEAFF.

The chain joins TRBV6-4 to TRBJ2-5; a possible D gene is TRBD2 (6 bases). The germline V gene has CDR1 MRHNA and CDR2 SNTAGT. Trimming shortened V by 6 bases and J by 4 bases, and 18 bases separated the two germline ends. CDR3 size: 15 residues. CDR3 region: CASSRGEGESETQYF. CDR3 bases: TGTGCCAGCAGCCGCGGGGAAGGGGAGTCAGAGACCCAGTACTTC.

The rearrangement links TRBV5-1 to TRBJ1-2; D is unresolved. V was clipped by 0 bases and J by 4 bases, with 7 bases between them. The CDR3 runs to 13 residues. CDR1 SGHRS and CDR2 YFSETQ come from the germline V gene. The CDR3 DNA reads as TGCGCCAGCAGCTTGGACAGTTCCTATGGCTACACCTTC. Amino acids: CASSLDSSYGYTF. The variable domain in full, completed from reference TRBV5-1 and TRBJ1-2, reads KAGVTQTPRYLIKTRGQQVTLSCSPISGHRSVSWYQQTPGQGLQFLFEYFSETQRNKGNFPGRFSGRQFSNSRSEMNVSTLELGDSALYLCASSLDSSYGYTFGSGTRLTVV.

Written as DNA, the CDR3 is TGCGCCAGCAGCCCCTCGGACAGACGCAATCAGCCCCAGCATTTT. It yields the protein CASSPSDRRNQPQHF. This chain connects TRBV4-3 to TRBJ1-5; maybe TRBD1 (6 bases). Deletions cut 4 bases from V and 2 bases from J, with 12 bases between. This CDR3 region has 15 residues. Germline assignment: CDR1 LGHNA and CDR2 YSLEER.

This clone was seen more than once but under ten times. The CDR3 DNA reads TGTGCCAGCAGCTTGGGATACAGGGGGCCAGGAAACACCATATATTTT. Its protein is CASSLGYRGPGNTIYF. This chain connects TRBV5-6 to TRBJ1-3, with 9 bases lining up with TRBD1. Trimming cost V 0 bases and J 4 bases; bases outside gene matches: 5. The germline V gene has CDR1 SGHDT and CDR2 YYEEEE. The CDR3 has 16 amino acids.

The table lists this clone with a count of one. This CDR3 is also generated by other DNA sequences in the sample. CDR3 amino acids: CASSLYTEAFF. In DNA form, the CDR3 reads TGTGCCAGCAGCTTGTATACAGAAGCTTTCTTT. This sequence joins TRBV5-6 and TRBJ1-1; the D is unclear. The CDR3 has 11 residues. The ends were cut back, 1 base at V and 8 bases at J, with 6 bases in the middle. The germline V gene encodes CDR1 SGHDT and CDR2 YYEEEE.

J is TRBJ1-3 and V is TRBV9, with a weak D call TRBD1 (6 bases). The CDR3 has 15 amino acids. Germline values: CDR1 SGDLS, CDR2 YYNGEE. With 1 base removed from V and 4 bases from J, the gap between germline ends came to 12 bases. DNA for the CDR3: TGTGCCAGCAGCGTATCTGTCCAGGGGGGAAACACCATATATTTT. It specifies CASSVSVQGGNTIYF.

This clone was recorded a few times. The chain has TRBV10-3 and TRBJ1-1; D is unresolved. Germline CDR1 is ENHRY and CDR2 is SYGVKD. Trimming took off 4 bases at V and 4 bases at J, with 7 bases between the two ends. The CDR3 consists of 12 residues. CDR3 protein: CAISVGGTEAFF. The CDR3 nucleotides are TGTGCCATCAGTGTCGGTGGCACTGAAGCTTTCTTT.

Notes on this clone: The identical CDR3 is also encoded by other nucleotide sequences in the sample. The V call is TRBV6-5, the J call TRBJ2-7; 7 bases are shared with TRBD1. Germline V lookup: CDR1 MNHEY, CDR2 SVGAGI. The CDR3 spans 13 residues. With 6 bases clipped from V and 3 bases from J, the junction kept 5 bases outside the gene matches. CDR3 in DNA: TGTGCCAGCAGACGGGGACAGCGCTACGAGCAGTACTTC. Amino acids: CASRRGQRYEQYF.

J is TRBJ2-1 and V is TRBV11-2, with D tentatively TRBD1 (5 bases). This CDR3 region has 19 residues. V was pared by 2 bases and J by 5 bases, with 25 bases between. Germline V gives CDR1 SGHAT, CDR2 FQNNGV. The CDR3 bases are TGTGCCAGCAGCTTAAGGTCTAGTATCGGTAGGGGTCCCCACAATGAGCAGTTCTTC. It yields the protein CASSLRSSIGRGPHNEQFF.

This clone was seen only a few times. The chain couples TRBV18 to TRBJ2-3, with TRBD1 identical over 10 bases. The trim removed 5 bases at V and 4 bases at J, leaving 12 bases unmatched. Germline CDR1 KGHSH, CDR2 LQKENI. The CDR3 runs 17 residues. The chain's CDR3 is CASSSKPGTGESDTQYF. CDR3 coding DNA: TGTGCCAGCTCATCTAAACCAGGGACAGGGGAATCAGATACGCAGTATTTT.

V gene TRBV7-8 combines with J gene TRBJ2-1; 10 bases fit TRBD1. The CDR3 sequence is 14 residues long. Germline CDR1 is SGHVS and CDR2 is FQNEAQ. V was pared by 0 bases and J by 8 bases, with 1 base of the junction left unmatched. The DNA of the CDR3 is TGTGCCAGCAGCTTAGCGACAGGGGGCGATGAGCAGTTCTTC. Translating it yields CASSLATGGDEQFF.

The rearrangement links TRBV28 to TRBJ1-2; tentatively, D is TRBD1 (6 bases). This CDR3 is 15 amino acids long. Germline CDR1 reads MDHEN; CDR2 reads SYDVKM. V lost 2 bases and J 8 bases, leaving 18 bases between the germline ends. CDR3 coding DNA: TGTGCCAGCAGTTTAGCTCCGGGGGGGGCGTTCGGCTACACCTTC. Its translation is CASSLAPGGAFGYTF.

The J gene is TRBJ1-2, the V gene TRBV30; TRBD1 aligns across 8 bases. J was trimmed by 4 bases and V by 3 bases; bases with no gene match: 7. The CDR3 is made up of 14 amino acids. From germline, CDR1 is GTSNPN and CDR2 SVGIG (reference sequence). CDR3 sequence (DNA): TGTGCCTGGAGACCAGGGGGCGCTTCCTATGGCTACACCTTC. Translating it yields CAWRPGGASYGYTF.

The chain uses TRBV5-5 and TRBJ2-5; weak D call: TRBD1 (5 bases). CDR1 SGHKS and CDR2 YYEKEE come from the germline V gene (reference sequence). CDR3 size: 16 residues. V was shortened by 0 bases and J by 4 bases, with 16 bases between the two germline ends. CDR3 loop: CASSLAERGGRETQYF. Written as DNA, the CDR3 is TGTGCCAGCAGCTTGGCCGAAAGGGGCGGTCGAGAGACCCAGTACTTC.

The chain employs TRBV18 and TRBJ1-3; 7 positions agree with TRBD1. With V trimmed by 2 bases and J by 0 bases, 4 bases remained unmatched. Germline CDR1 KGHSH, CDR2 LQKENI. CDR3 length: 16 residues. The CDR3 DNA sequence: TGTGCCAGCTCACCAATGGGACAGAGCTCTGGAAACACCATATATTTT. Residues: CASSPMGQSSGNTIYF.

The V gene is TRBV18, the J gene TRBJ1-5; TRBD1 might be the D (6 bases). Per the germline V gene, CDR1 is KGHSH and CDR2 is LQKENI. This CDR3 has 16 amino acids. V lost 4 bases, J lost 3 bases, and 16 bases lay in between. The CDR3: CASSLSPGTHNQPQHF. CDR3 coding DNA: TGTGCCAGCTCACTATCTCCCGGGACACACAATCAGCCCCAGCATTTT.

The chain couples TRBV9 to TRBJ1-5; 7 bases match TRBD1. The V gene's germline CDR1 is SGDLS and CDR2 YYNGEE. Trimming removed 4 bases from V and 4 bases from J; junction bases left unmatched: 5. The CDR3 totals 14 residues. The CDR3 loop reads CASSRETGNQPQHF. The CDR3, as DNA: TGTGCCAGCAGCCGTGAGACAGGGAATCAGCCCCAGCATTTT.

The rearrangement links TRBV9 to TRBJ2-2; D gene uncertain. V was pared by 0 bases and J by 0 bases, with 9 bases between. Germline lookup yields CDR1 SGDLS and CDR2 YYNGEE. CDR3 length: 16 residues. In DNA, the CDR3 is TGTGCCAGCAGCGTAGCTGCAGGAACGAACACCGGGGAGCTGTTTTTT. Translating gives CASSVAAGTNTGELFF.

The chain joins TRBV14 to TRBJ2-3; maybe TRBD1 (5 bases). The CDR3 contains 15 residues. V was shortened by 0 bases and J by 4 bases, with 11 bases between the two germline ends. Germline loops: CDR1 SGHDN, CDR2 FVKESK. This CDR3 is CASSQEFSRADTQYF. The DNA for the CDR3 is TGTGCCAGCAGCCAAGAGTTTAGCAGGGCAGATACGCAGTATTTT.

The chain recombines TRBV7-2 with TRBJ2-7; 9 bases match TRBD1. With 5 bases clipped from V and 3 bases from J, the junction kept 5 bases outside the gene matches. This CDR3 has 14 amino acids. The germline V gene encodes CDR1 SGHTA and CDR2 FQGNSA. In nucleotides, the CDR3 is TGTGCCAGCAGCCTACAGGGGGCTGTCTACGAGCAGTACTTC. It codes for CASSLQGAVYEQYF. Drawing the rest from reference TRBV7-2 and TRBJ2-7, the complete variable domain is GAGVSQSPSNKVTEKGKDVELRCDPISGHTALYWYRQSLGQGLEFLIYFQGNSAPDKSGLPSDRFSAERTGGSVSTLTIQRTQQEDSAVYLCASSLQGAVYEQYFGPGTRLTVT.

The CDR3 DNA reads TGCGCCAGCAGCGATTTCGGGGTTGGGGAGCTGTTTTTT. Translated, it gives CASSDFGVGELFF. This chain connects TRBV5-1 to TRBJ2-2; tentative D call: TRBD2 (5 bases). Germline V gene data show CDR1 as SGHRS and CDR2 as YFSETQ. The CDR3 totals 13 residues. The V end was cut by 4 bases, the J end by 8 bases, with 12 bases between. Using reference TRBV5-1 and TRBJ2-2 for the parts outside the CDR3, the full variable domain is KAGVTQTPRYLIKTRGQQVTLSCSPISGHRSVSWYQQTPGQGLQFLFEYFSETQRNKGNFPGRFSGRQFSNSRSEMNVSTLELGDSALYLCASSDFGVGELFFGEGSRLTVL.